Detailed here is one T cell receptor (beta chain). The antigen remains undetermined. Some clones are missing from TCRdb's copy, which holds only in-frame ones; the method was immunoSEQ multiplex PCR. The sample consists of around 350,000 clones, roughly 88% of them appearing once. This sample was included in a study of cytomegalovirus exposure and HLA in healthy donors. The overall study: In a later analysis, it was reported that the 110 or so validation repertoires had been produced on the same platform as the 670 or so repertoires belonging to the first cohort.

These donors were members of the approximately 110-subject validation cohort, a group separate from the roughly 670-subject first cohort. The CDR3 runs 15 residues. From germline, CDR1 is SGHVS and CDR2 FQNEAQ. Trimming removed 2 bases from V and 9 bases from J, with 17 bases in between. The study, taken as a whole, reports: The study designated 160 or so TCR beta chains cytomegalovirus-associated. The majority of TCR sequences were rare, yet some public TCRs appeared in many donors.

The sequencing input was PBMCs. The receptor comes from a woman aged 18-29 years in good health and CMV-seronegative. J is TRBJ2-4 and V is TRBV7-8, with D possibly TRBD2 on 6 matching bases. CDR3 nucleotide sequence: TGTGCCAGCAGCTTATTGGAGGGAATAGGTGGCATTCAGTACTTC. Its translation: CASSLLEGIGGIQYF. Full variable domain (remainder filled in from reference TRBV7-8 and TRBJ2-4): GAGVSQSPRYKVAKRGQDVALRCDPISGHVSLFWYQQALGQGPEFLTYFQNEAQLDKSGLPSDRFFAERPEGSVSTLKIQRTQQEDSAVYLCASSLLEGIGGIQYFGAGTRLSVL.